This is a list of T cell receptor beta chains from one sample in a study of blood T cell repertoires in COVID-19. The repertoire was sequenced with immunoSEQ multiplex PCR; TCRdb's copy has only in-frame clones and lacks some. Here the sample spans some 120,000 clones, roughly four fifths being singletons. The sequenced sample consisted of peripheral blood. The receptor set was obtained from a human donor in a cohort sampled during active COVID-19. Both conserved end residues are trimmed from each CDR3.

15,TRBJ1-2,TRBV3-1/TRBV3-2,ASSQGGQGVRWYGYT
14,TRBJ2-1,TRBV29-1,SGNSASISSYNEQF
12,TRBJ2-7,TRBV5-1,ASSSTGDPYEQY
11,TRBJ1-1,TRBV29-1,SAKTGMDTEAF
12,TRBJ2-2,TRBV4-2,ASRGQGGAGELF
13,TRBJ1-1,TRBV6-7,ASSYSGRDLTEAF
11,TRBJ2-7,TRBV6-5,ASSYTGGREQY
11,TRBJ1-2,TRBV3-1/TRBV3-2,ASSLAEGRRYT
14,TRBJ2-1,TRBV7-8,ASSLEAGGEYNEQF
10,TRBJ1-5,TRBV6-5,ATKTGDQPQH
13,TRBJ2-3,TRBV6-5,ASSSVLTTTDTQY
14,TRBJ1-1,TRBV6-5,ASSSRRTGGLTEAF
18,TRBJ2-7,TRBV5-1,ASSSPDRTESKEWGYEQY
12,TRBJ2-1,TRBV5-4,ASSLAGFRDEQF
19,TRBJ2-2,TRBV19,ASSIRTPGTGGFLRTGELF
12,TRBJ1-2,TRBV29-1,SVEEDSPNYGYT
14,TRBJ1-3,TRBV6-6,ASSFDRSYSGNTIY
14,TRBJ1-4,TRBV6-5,ASSYGRDRGREKLF
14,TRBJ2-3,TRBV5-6,ASSETRGPGADTQY
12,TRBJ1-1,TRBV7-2,ASSLPGGYTEAF
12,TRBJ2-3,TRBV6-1,ASSEIVLTDTQY
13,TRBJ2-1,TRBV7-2,ASSPDRGLNNEQF
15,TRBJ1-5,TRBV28,ASSQPIDRAGNQPQH
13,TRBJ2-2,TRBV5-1,ASSLEGADTGELF
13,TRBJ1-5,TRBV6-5,ASSYSGGSNQPQH
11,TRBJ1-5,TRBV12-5,ASGAGGRQPQH
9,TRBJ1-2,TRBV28,ASSSLDGYT
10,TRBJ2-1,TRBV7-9,ASSPQTGEQF
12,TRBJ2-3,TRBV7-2,ASTSAARTDTQY
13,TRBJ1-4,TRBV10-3,AISTKRATNEKLF
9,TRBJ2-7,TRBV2,ASSELYEQY
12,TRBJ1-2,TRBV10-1,ASSEAIGTYGYT
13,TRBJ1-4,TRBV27,ASSSPDRGNEKLF
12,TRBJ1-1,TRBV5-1,ASSLGQMNTEAF
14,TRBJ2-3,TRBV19,ASSKTGVQRTDTQY
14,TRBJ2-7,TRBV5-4,ASSLGSGGTSYEQY
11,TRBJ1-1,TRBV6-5,ASRFGANTEAF
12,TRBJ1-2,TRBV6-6,ASSWTGSNYGYT